A selection of T cell receptor beta chains follows, all from one sample in a study of shared clonotypes between healthy human individuals. Profiling relied on immunoSEQ multiplex PCR, and the TCRdb table lists in-frame clones only, not all of them. This table holds 600,000 or so clones, 95% found once. Sequencing used naive CD8+ T cells sorted from blood. These receptors all come from a woman in her twenties or thirties in good health. Both conserved end residues are trimmed from each CDR3. Each record gives: V gene, J gene, D gene, CDR3 protein. A D gene is named only where the DNA matches it firmly.

>TRBV19|TRBJ1-2|-
ASRGETLTSPVLYGYT
>TRBV7-9|TRBJ2-5|TRBD2
ASSRLAGVETQY
>TRBV5-4|TRBJ2-5|-
ASSTASGESSD
>TRBV29-1|TRBJ1-3|-
SVEVSGPGNTIY
>TRBV27|TRBJ1-5|TRBD1
ASSLVAGGINQPQH
>TRBV27|TRBJ2-2|-
ASSFYSGSATGELF
>TRBV10-1|TRBJ2-7|TRBD1
ASSQGAPYEQY
>TRBV6-1|TRBJ2-7|TRBD2
ASSVSLAVSYEQY
>TRBV6-4|TRBJ2-3|TRBD1
ASTRTDRPTTGGPTDTQY
>TRBV27|TRBJ2-7|TRBD2
ASSFISGSYEQY
>TRBV7-9|TRBJ2-7|-
ASSPPRYYEQY
>TRBV30|TRBJ2-2|-
AWSLSSGELF
>TRBV11-2|TRBJ1-2|-
ASSLSGGHYGYT
>TRBV5-4|TRBJ2-3|TRBD1
ASSPKTGGISDTQY
>TRBV4-2|TRBJ1-1|-
ASSQDLLQGGTEAF